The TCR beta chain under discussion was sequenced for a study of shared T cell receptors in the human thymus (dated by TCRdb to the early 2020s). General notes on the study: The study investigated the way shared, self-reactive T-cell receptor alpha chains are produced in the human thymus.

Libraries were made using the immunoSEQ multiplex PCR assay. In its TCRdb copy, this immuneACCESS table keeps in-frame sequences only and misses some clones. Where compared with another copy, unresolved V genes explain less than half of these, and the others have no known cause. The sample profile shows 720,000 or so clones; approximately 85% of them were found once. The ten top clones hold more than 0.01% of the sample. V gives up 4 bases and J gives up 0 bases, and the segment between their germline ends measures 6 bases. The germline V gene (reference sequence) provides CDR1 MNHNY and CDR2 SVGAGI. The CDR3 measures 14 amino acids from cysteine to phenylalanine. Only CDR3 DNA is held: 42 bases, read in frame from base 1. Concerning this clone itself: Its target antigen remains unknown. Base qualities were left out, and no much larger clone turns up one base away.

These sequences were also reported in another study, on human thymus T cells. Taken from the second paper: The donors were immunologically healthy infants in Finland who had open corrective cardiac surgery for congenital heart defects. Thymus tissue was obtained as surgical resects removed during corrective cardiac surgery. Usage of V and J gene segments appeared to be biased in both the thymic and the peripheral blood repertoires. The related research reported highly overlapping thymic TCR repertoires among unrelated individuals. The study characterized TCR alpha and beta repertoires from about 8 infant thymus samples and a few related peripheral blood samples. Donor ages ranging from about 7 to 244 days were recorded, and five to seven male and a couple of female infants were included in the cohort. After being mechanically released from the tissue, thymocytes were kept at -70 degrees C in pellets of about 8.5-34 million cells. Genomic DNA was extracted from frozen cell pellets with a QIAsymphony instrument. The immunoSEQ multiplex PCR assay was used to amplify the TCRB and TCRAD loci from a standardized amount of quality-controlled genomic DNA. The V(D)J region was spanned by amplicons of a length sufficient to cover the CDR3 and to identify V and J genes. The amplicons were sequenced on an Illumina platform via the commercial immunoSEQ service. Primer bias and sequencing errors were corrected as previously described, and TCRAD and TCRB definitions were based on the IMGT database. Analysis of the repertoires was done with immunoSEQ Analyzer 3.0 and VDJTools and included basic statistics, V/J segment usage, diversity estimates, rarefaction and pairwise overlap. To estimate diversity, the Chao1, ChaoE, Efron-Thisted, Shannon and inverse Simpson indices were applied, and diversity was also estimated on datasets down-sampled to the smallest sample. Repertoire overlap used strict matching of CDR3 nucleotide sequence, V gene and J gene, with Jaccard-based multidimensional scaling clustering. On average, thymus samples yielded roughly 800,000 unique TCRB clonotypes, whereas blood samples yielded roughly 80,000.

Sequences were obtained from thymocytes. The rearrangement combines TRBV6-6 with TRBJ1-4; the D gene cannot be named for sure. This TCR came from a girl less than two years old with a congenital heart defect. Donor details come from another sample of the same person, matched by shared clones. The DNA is TGTGCCAGCAGTTCAGGATCAACTAATGAAAAACTGTTTTTT. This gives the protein CASSSGSTNEKLFF.